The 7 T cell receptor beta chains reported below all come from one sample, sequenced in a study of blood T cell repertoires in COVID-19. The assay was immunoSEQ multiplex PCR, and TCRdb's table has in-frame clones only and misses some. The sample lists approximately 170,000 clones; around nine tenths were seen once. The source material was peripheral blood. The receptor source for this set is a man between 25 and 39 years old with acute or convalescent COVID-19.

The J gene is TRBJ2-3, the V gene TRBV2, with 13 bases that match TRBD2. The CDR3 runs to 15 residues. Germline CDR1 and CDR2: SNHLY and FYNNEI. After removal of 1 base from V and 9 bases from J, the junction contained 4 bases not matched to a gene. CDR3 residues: CASSEVLAGGPTQYF. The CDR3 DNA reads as TGTGCCAGCAGTGAAGTACTAGCGGGGGGGCCCACGCAGTATTTT.

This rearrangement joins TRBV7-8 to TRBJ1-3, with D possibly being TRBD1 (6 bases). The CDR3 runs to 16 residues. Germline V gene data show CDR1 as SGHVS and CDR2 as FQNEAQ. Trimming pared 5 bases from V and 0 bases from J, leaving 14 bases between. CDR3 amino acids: CASSAATGSSGNTIYF. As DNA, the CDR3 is TGTGCCAGCAGCGCCGCAACAGGGAGCTCTGGAAACACCATATATTTT.

Here the CDR3 DNA reads TGTGCCAGCAGTGTTTGGACAGGGCGTAGCAATCAGCCCCAGCATTTT. It yields the protein CASSVWTGRSNQPQHF. This sequence joins TRBV28 and TRBJ1-5; 8 positions match TRBD1. Germline CDR1 MDHEN, CDR2 SYDVKM. V gave up 5 bases and J gave up 0 bases; unmatched junction bases: 6. The CDR3 runs 16 residues.

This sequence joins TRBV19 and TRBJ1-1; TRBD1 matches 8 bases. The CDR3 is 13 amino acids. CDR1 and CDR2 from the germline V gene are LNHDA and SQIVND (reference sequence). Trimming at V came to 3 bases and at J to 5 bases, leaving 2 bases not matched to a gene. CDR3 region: CASSMDRVTEAFF. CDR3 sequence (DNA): TGTGCCAGTAGTATGGACAGGGTGACTGAAGCTTTCTTT.

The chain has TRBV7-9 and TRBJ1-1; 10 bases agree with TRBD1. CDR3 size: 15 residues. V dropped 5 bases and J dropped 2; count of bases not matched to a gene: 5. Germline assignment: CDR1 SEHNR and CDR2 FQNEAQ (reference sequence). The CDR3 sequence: CASSDRQGANTEAFF. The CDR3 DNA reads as TGTGCCAGCAGCGACCGACAGGGGGCCAACACTGAAGCTTTCTTT. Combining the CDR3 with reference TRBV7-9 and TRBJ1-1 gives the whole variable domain DTGVSQNPRHKITKRGQNVTFRCDPISEHNRLYWYRQTLGQGPEFLTYFQNEAQLEKSRLLSDRFSAERPKGSFSTLEIQRTEQGDSAMYLCASSDRQGANTEAFFGQGTRLTVV.

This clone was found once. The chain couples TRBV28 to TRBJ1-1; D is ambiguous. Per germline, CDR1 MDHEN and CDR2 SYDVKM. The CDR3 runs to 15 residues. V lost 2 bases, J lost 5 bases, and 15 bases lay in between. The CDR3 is CASSLGFGARTEAFF. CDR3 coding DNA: TGTGCCAGCAGTTTAGGGTTCGGAGCTCGGACTGAAGCTTTCTTT.

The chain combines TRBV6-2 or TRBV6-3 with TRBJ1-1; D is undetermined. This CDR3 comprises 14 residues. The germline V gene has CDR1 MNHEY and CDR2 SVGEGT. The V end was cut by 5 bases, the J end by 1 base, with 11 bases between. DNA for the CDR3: TGTGCCAGCAGTGCAGGATATGGGAACACTGAAGCTTTCTTT. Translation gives CASSAGYGNTEAFF.